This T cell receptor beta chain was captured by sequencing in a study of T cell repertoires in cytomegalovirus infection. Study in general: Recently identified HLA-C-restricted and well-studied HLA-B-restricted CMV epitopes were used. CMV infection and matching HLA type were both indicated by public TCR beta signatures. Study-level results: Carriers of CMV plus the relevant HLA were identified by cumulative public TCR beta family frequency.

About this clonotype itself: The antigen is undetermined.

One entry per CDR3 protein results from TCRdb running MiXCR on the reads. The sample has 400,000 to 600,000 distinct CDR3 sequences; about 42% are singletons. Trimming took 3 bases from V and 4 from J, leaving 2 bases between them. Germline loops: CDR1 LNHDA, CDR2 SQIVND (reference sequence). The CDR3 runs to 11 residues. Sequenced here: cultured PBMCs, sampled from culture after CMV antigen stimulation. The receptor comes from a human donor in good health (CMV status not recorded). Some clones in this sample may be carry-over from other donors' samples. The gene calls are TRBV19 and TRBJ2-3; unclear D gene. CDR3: CASSMSDTQYF. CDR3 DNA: TGTGCCAGTAGTATGTCAGATACGCAGTATTTT.